A single sample gave rise to the 19 T cell receptor beta chains below, sequenced in a study of identical twins. One entry per CDR3 protein, called by TCRdb with MiXCR from the 5' RACE reads. The table shows around 1.7 million distinct CDR3 sequences, with about 32% occurring only once. The sequencing input was cord blood. The origin of the receptors is a newborn girl in good health.

To note about this clonotype: One base away lies a much larger clone, so this may be a sequencing read error. The V call is TRBV10-3, the J call TRBJ2-7; a possible D gene is TRBD1 (5 bases). The ends were cut back, 4 bases at V and 7 bases at J, with 20 bases in the middle. Germline CDR1 reads ENHRY; CDR2 reads SYGVKD. This CDR3 has 15 amino acids. The CDR3 sequence: CAISGGPKGYNEQYF. CDR3 in DNA: TGTGCCATCAGTGGGGGCCCTAAGGGCTACAATGAGCAGTACTTC.

V gene TRBV7-6 combines with J gene TRBJ2-7; TRBD1 matches at 8 bases. CDR1 and CDR2 from the germline V gene are SGHVS and FNYEAQ. CDR3 length equals 15 residues. Trimming took 1 base from V and 0 from J; bases not matched to a gene: 2. CDR3 bases: TGTGCCAGCAGCTTAGGACAGGGGAACTCCTACGAGCAGTACTTC. Its translation: CASSLGQGNSYEQYF.

V and J are TRBV5-4 and TRBJ2-1; 11 positions match TRBD2. This CDR3 region has 17 residues. The junction had 14 bases not matched to a gene; V was cut back by 4 bases and J by 8 bases. Germline-derived CDR1 and CDR2 are SGHNT and YYREEE (reference sequence). The CDR3 DNA reads TGTGCCAGCAGCGCCCCTTTGTCGGGACTAGCGGAAGATGAGCAGTTCTTC. Translated: CASSAPLSGLAEDEQFF.

The V call is TRBV9, the J call TRBJ2-3; D remains unclear. This CDR3 contains 14 residues. V lost 0 bases and J 2 bases, leaving 7 bases between the germline ends. Germline CDR1 reads SGDLS; CDR2 reads YYNGEE. CDR3: CASSVDGLTDTQYF. CDR3 coding DNA: TGTGCCAGCAGCGTAGACGGCCTCACAGATACGCAGTATTTT.

Remarks on this clonotype: A much bigger clone sits one base away, suggesting this may be a read error. This chain uses TRBV4-2 with TRBJ2-3; D unresolved. Germline V CDR1 and CDR2: LGHNA, YNFKEQ. The CDR3 sequence is 12 residues long. The CDR3 nucleotides read TGTGCCAGCAGCCGCGCCACAGATACGCGGTATTTT. Its protein is CASSRATDTRYF.

This clonotype was counted only a few times. V is TRBV5-1 and J is TRBJ2-3, with D unresolved. This CDR3 spans 13 amino acids. From germline, CDR1 is SGHRS and CDR2 YFSETQ. The V end lost 5 bases, the J end lost 6 bases, and 13 bases lay between the germline ends. The CDR3 reads CASSHRPLDTQYF. The CDR3, as DNA: TGCGCCAGCAGTCATAGACCCCTGGATACGCAGTATTTT. The variable domain in full, completed from reference TRBV5-1 and TRBJ2-3, reads KAGVTQTPRYLIKTRGQQVTLSCSPISGHRSVSWYQQTPGQGLQFLFEYFSETQRNKGNFPGRFSGRQFSNSRSEMNVSTLELGDSALYLCASSHRPLDTQYFGPGTRLTVL.

The chain uses TRBV10-3 and TRBJ1-2; tentatively, D is TRBD1 (5 bases). Germline V gene lookup returns CDR1 ENHRY and CDR2 SYGVKD. V was cut by 0 bases and J by 7 bases, with 9 bases left in between. The CDR3 loop spans 13 amino acids. The CDR3 here is CAISESGHAGYTF. For the CDR3, the DNA is TGTGCCATCAGTGAGTCGGGGCATGCTGGCTACACCTTC.

The genes are TRBV6-1 and TRBJ1-5, with no clear D. The CDR3 totals 19 residues. V was trimmed by 4 bases and J by 5 bases, leaving 27 bases between them. CDR1 and CDR2 (germline): MNHNS, SASEGT. CDR3: CASSARSRSLIYGDQPQHF. The CDR3 DNA follows: TGTGCCAGCAGTGCCCGTTCCAGGTCGTTGATCTATGGCGATCAGCCCCAGCATTTT.

This clonotype was recorded at least ten times. The J gene is TRBJ1-2, the V gene TRBV10-3; D may be TRBD1 (6 bases). Germline CDR1 reads ENHRY; CDR2 reads SYGVKD. The CDR3 spans 13 residues. V was pared by 4 bases and J by 8 bases, with 14 bases between. The CDR3, as DNA: TGTGCCATCAGTGGATCTACAGGGCAGGGCTACACCTTC. Translation gives CAISGSTGQGYTF.

The chain has TRBV4-1 and TRBJ2-3; D unresolved. This CDR3 is 13 amino acids long. Germline assignment: CDR1 MGHRA and CDR2 YSYEKL. Trimming took off 4 bases at V and 8 bases at J, with 13 bases between the two ends. The CDR3, as DNA: TGCGCCAGCAGCCCGACGGATGCCGGTACGCAGTATTTT. As protein: CASSPTDAGTQYF.

This chain connects TRBV19 to TRBJ1-2; no clear D. The CDR3 is 15 residues long. V was trimmed by 5 bases and J by 4 bases, leaving 17 bases between them. The germline CDR1 and CDR2 sequences are LNHDA and SQIVND (reference sequence). Here the CDR3 DNA reads TGTGCCAGTAGTCCCCGGGCAGGATACATCTATGGCTACACCTTC. It codes for CASSPRAGYIYGYTF.

The chain links TRBV20-1 to TRBJ2-1, with 10 bases lining up with TRBD2. CDR3 size: 15 residues. V gave up 0 bases and J gave up 8 bases; unmatched junction bases: 7. CDR1 and CDR2 from the germline V gene are DFQATT and SNEGSKA (reference sequence). The CDR3 reads CSARDTSGVVDEQFF. In nucleotides, the CDR3 is TGCAGTGCTAGAGATACTAGCGGGGTGGTGGATGAGCAGTTCTTC.

This clonotype was detected many times. The V gene is TRBV12-3 or TRBV12-4, the J gene TRBJ2-1, with D possibly called TRBD1 or TRBD2 (5 bases each). The CDR3 has 13 residues. Trimming removed 5 bases at V and 4 bases at J, with 9 bases between. The CDR3 DNA reads as TGTGCCAGCAGTGGGACGGAATACAATGAGCAGTTCTTC. Its translation is CASSGTEYNEQFF.

Only a few counts were recorded for this clonotype. The rearrangement joins TRBV5-1 to TRBJ1-1; D uncertain. The CDR3 totals 13 residues. CDR1 is SGHRS, CDR2 YFSETQ, per germline. The germline V and J ends were trimmed by 0 bases and 5 bases, with 8 bases remaining between them. In DNA, the CDR3 is TGCGCCAGCAGCTTGGATGTCGGGACTGAAGCTTTCTTT. Translated, it gives CASSLDVGTEAFF.

This clonotype was observed a few times. CDR3 nucleotide sequence: TGTGCCAGCAATGGGAGGGGACAGGGTGGAGCGGAAGCTTTCTTT. Encoded protein: CASNGRGQGGAEAFF. J is TRBJ1-1 and V is TRBV6-6, with 9 bases that match TRBD1. Germline V gene data show CDR1 as MNHNY and CDR2 as SVGAGI (reference sequence). The CDR3 loop spans 15 amino acids. V lost 7 bases, J lost 8 bases, and 14 bases stayed unmatched.

This clonotype was recorded a few times. The J gene is TRBJ1-2, the V gene TRBV20-1; D ambiguous. The CDR3 extends over 13 amino acids. Trimming removed 3 bases from V and 2 bases from J, with 10 bases in between. Germline V gene data show CDR1 as DFQATT and CDR2 as SNEGSKA (reference sequence). The CDR3 here is CSASEDWNYGYTF. CDR3 DNA: TGCAGTGCTAGTGAAGACTGGAACTATGGCTACACCTTC.

Comment on this clonotype: An end of the junction does not agree with germline; a read error may underlie this. The CDR3 DNA reads TGTGCCAGCAGCTTAGATCGGCGCCCTACAGATACGCAGTATTTT. This gives the protein CASSLDRRPTDTQYF. This sequence joins TRBV5-1 and TRBJ2-3; D is unresolved. This CDR3 region has 15 residues. In germline, CDR1 is SGHRS, CDR2 YFSETQ.

This clonotype has at least ten counts. This sequence joins TRBV27 and TRBJ2-3, with 7 positions matching TRBD2. The CDR3 runs to 14 residues. V dropped 5 bases and J dropped 3; count of bases not matched to a gene: 5. Germline CDR1 MNHEY, CDR2 SMNVEV (reference sequence). The CDR3 DNA sequence: TGTGCCAGCAGTCCCTATAGCGGGACAGATACGCAGTATTTT. Translated: CASSPYSGTDTQYF.

In its sample, this clonotype was seen a few times. The chain joins TRBV5-1 to TRBJ2-7; the D is unclear. This CDR3 is 15 amino acids long. CDR1 and CDR2 (germline): SGHRS, YFSETQ. Trimming cost V 2 bases and J 2 bases, with 14 bases left between them. The CDR3 DNA follows: TGCGCCAGCAGCTTCCCCGATTACCCAACCTACGAGCAGTACTTC. Protein product: CASSFPDYPTYEQYF.